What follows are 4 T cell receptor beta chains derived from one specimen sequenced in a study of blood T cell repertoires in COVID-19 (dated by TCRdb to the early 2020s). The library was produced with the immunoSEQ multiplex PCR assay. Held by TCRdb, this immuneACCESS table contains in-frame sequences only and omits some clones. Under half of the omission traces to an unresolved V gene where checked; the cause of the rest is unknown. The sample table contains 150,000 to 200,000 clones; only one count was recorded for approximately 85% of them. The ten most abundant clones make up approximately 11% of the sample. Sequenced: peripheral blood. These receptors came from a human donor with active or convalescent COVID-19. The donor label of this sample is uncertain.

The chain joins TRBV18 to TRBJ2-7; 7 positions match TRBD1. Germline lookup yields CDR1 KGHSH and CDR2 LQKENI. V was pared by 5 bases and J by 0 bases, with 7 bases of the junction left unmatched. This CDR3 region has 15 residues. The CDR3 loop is CASSNTGAGSYEQYF. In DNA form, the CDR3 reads TGTGCCAGCTCAAATACAGGGGCCGGCTCCTACGAGCAGTACTTC. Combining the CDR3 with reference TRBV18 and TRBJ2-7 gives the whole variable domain NAGVMQNPRHLVRRRGQEARLRCSPMKGHSHVYWYRQLPEEGLKFMVYLQKENIIDESGMPKERFSAEFPKEGPSILRIQQVVRGDSAAYFCASSNTGAGSYEQYFGPGTRLTVT.

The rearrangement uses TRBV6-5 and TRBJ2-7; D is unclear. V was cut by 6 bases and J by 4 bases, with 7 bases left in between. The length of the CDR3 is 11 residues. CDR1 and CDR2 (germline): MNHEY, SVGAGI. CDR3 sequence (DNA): TGTGCCAGCAGCCTCCCTTACGAGCAGTACTTC. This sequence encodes CASSLPYEQYF.

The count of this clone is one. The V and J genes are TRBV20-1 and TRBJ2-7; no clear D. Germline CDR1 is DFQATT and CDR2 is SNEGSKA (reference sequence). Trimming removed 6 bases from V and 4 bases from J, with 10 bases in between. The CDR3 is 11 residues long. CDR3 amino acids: CSAAPKYEQYF. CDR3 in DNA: TGCAGTGCCGCGCCTAAATACGAGCAGTACTTC.

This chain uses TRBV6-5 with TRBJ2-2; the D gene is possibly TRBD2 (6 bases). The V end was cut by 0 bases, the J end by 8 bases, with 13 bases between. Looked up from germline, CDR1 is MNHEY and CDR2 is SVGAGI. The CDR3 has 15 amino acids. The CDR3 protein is CASSYSWWEEGELFF. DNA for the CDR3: TGTGCCAGCAGTTACTCGTGGTGGGAGGAGGGGGAGCTGTTTTTT.